The 25 T cell receptor beta chains below were found in one sample sequenced in a study of T cell responses to AZD1222 COVID-19 vaccine. Assay used: immunoSEQ multiplex PCR; TCRdb lists only in-frame clones, some missing. The sample records 130,000 to 150,000 clones, approximately 88% being singletons. The material sequenced was peripheral blood, taken on day 0 of AZD1222 vaccination. Receptors originate from an adult in good health.

CDR3 DNA sequence: TGTGCCAGTAGCTTCCCGGAACCAACCTATGCAACTAATGAAAAACTGTTTTTT. The encoded protein is CASSFPEPTYATNEKLFF. The V call is TRBV19, the J call TRBJ1-4; D unresolved. Germline V gene sequence: CDR1 LNHDA, CDR2 SQIVND (reference sequence). The ends were cut back, 6 bases at V and 0 bases at J, with 20 bases in the middle. CDR3 length: 18 residues.

The gene calls are TRBV5-1 and TRBJ1-1, with D possibly matching TRBD1 (6 bases). The CDR3 length is 15 residues. CDR1 is SGHRS and CDR2 is YFSETQ in the germline V gene. V was cut by 0 bases and J by 6 bases, with 15 bases left in between. For the CDR3, the DNA is TGCGCCAGCAGCTTGGCCGCCGTGTCAGGGGCTGAAGCTTTCTTT. Translating gives CASSLAAVSGAEAFF.

The rearrangement uses TRBV6-5 and TRBJ1-1, with 8 bases lining up with TRBD1. Germline V gene lookup returns CDR1 MNHEY and CDR2 SVGAGI. The length of the CDR3 is 12 residues. The V gene end was trimmed by 6 bases and the J gene end by 8 bases; junction bases not matched to a gene: 5. CDR3 amino acids: CASSRGQGEAFF. The CDR3 bases are TGTGCCAGCAGCCGCGGACAGGGAGAAGCTTTCTTT.

The CDR3 bases are TGTGCCAGCAGCGCCACTACAGGGGCGGAGGTAGCTTTCTTT. It encodes CASSATTGAEVAFF. J is TRBJ1-1 and V is TRBV7-3, with TRBD1 matching over 7 bases. CDR3 length equals 14 residues. J was trimmed by 10 bases and V by 5 bases; bases with no gene match: 13. Germline assignment: CDR1 SGHTA and CDR2 FQGTGA.

The chain carries TRBV5-8 and TRBJ2-3; TRBD1 aligns across 9 bases. Germline V CDR1 and CDR2: SGHTS, YDEGEE. This CDR3 has 15 residues. The ends lost 1 base at V and 4 bases at J; junction bases unmatched: 4. The CDR3 reads CASSLLGQGPDTQYF. Written as DNA, the CDR3 is TGTGCCAGCAGCTTGTTGGGACAGGGACCAGATACGCAGTATTTT.

The chain links TRBV6-5 to TRBJ2-1; D not resolved. This CDR3 is built from 13 residues. V lost 5 bases and J lost 3, with 8 bases in between. Per the germline V gene, CDR1 is MNHEY and CDR2 is SVGAGI. This chain's CDR3 is CASSRDIYNEQFF. The CDR3 bases are TGTGCCAGCAGTCGCGACATCTACAATGAGCAGTTCTTC.

The V and J genes are TRBV7-2 and TRBJ1-6, with 10 bases identical to TRBD1. Germline CDR1 and CDR2: SGHTA and FQGNSA. V trimming: 3 bases; J trimming: 9 bases; junction bases outside the gene matches: 5. The CDR3 contains 15 residues. The CDR3: CASSLNGQGVSPLHF. The CDR3 DNA reads as TGTGCCAGCAGCTTGAACGGACAGGGGGTTTCACCCCTCCACTTT. The variable domain in full, completed from reference TRBV7-2 and TRBJ1-6, reads GAGVSQSPSNKVTEKGKDVELRCDPISGHTALYWYRQSLGQGLEFLIYFQGNSAPDKSGLPSDRFSAERTGGSVSTLTIQRTQQEDSAVYLCASSLNGQGVSPLHFGNGTRLTVT.

V gene TRBV19 combines with J gene TRBJ1-5; D possibly corresponds to TRBD1 (5 bases). The CDR3 totals 15 residues. The germline V gene has CDR1 LNHDA and CDR2 SQIVND (reference sequence). Trimming took 6 bases from V and 0 from J, leaving 12 bases between them. The CDR3 DNA follows: TGTGCCAGTAGCACAGGAAAAAATAGCAATCAGCCCCAGCATTTT. Translation: CASSTGKNSNQPQHF.

The V and J genes are TRBV28 and TRBJ1-1; maybe TRBD1 (5 bases). This CDR3 region has 15 residues. CDR1 is MDHEN, CDR2 SYDVKM, per germline. Trimming left V 3 bases short and J 5 bases short, with 16 bases between. CDR3 sequence: CASSFGSGPRTEAFF. As DNA, the CDR3 is TGTGCCAGCAGTTTCGGGTCAGGGCCAAGGACTGAAGCTTTCTTT.

The chain joins TRBV15 to TRBJ1-3, with D uncertain. CDR1 LNHNV and CDR2 YYDKDF come from the germline V gene (reference sequence). This CDR3 contains 17 residues. Trimming took 3 bases from V and 0 from J, leaving 15 bases between them. The CDR3 DNA is TGTGCCACCAGCAGGGCCCGTTCGATTGACTCTGGAAACACCATATATTTT. It codes for CATSRARSIDSGNTIYF.

The J gene is TRBJ2-5, the V gene TRBV7-6; D might be TRBD2 (6 bases). V was clipped by 0 bases and J by 3 bases, with 17 bases between them. The CDR3 totals 17 residues. Looked up from germline, CDR1 is SGHVS and CDR2 is FNYEAQ. CDR3 sequence reads: CASSLAGTGLRKETQYF. DNA for the CDR3: TGTGCCAGCAGCTTAGCGGGGACGGGACTTCGAAAAGAGACCCAGTACTTC.

The chain employs TRBV10-1 and TRBJ1-1; TRBD1 agrees at 10 bases. The CDR3 is 15 residues long. The V and J ends lost 4 bases and 1 base, in that order; junction bases with no gene match: 3. From germline, CDR1 is WNHNN and CDR2 SYGVQD (reference sequence). DNA for the CDR3: TGCGCCAGCAGTGCCAGACAGGGGGCGAACACTGAAGCTTTCTTT. Translated: CASSARQGANTEAFF.

The rearrangement joins TRBV7-9 to TRBJ2-1; the match to TRBD2 covers 8 bases. The CDR3 sequence is 17 residues long. Germline V CDR1 and CDR2: SEHNR, FQNEAQ (reference sequence). The J segment lost 1 base and the V segment lost 10 bases, leaving 15 bases of the junction unmatched. The CDR3 sequence is CATPPSGFRVSYNEQFF. CDR3 DNA: TGTGCCACCCCCCCTAGCGGGTTCCGGGTTTCCTACAATGAGCAGTTCTTC. The full variable domain, its missing parts supplied by reference TRBV7-9 and TRBJ2-1, is DTGVSQNPRHKITKRGQNVTFRCDPISEHNRLYWYRQTLGQGPEFLTYFQNEAQLEKSRLLSDRFSAERPKGSFSTLEIQRTEQGDSAMYLCATPPSGFRVSYNEQFFGPGTRLTVL.

As DNA, the CDR3 is TGCAGTGCTAGTCGCAAGAACACTGAAGCTTTCTTT. Its protein product is CSASRKNTEAFF. This chain links TRBV20-1 with TRBJ1-1; no clear D. V was trimmed by 3 bases and J by 1 base, leaving 6 bases between them. Germline assignment: CDR1 DFQATT and CDR2 SNEGSKA (reference sequence). CDR3 size: 12 residues.

The gene calls are TRBV5-1 and TRBJ2-7; D gene unclear. Germline loops: CDR1 SGHRS, CDR2 YFSETQ. V lost 7 bases and J lost 0, with 17 bases in between. The CDR3 is 15 amino acids. The CDR3 protein is CASSTSQASSYEQYF. CDR3 DNA sequence: TGCGCCAGCTCCACGTCCCAGGCTAGCTCCTACGAGCAGTACTTC.

The chain joins TRBV3-1 (or the pseudogene TRBV3-2) to TRBJ1-5, with D maybe TRBD1 (5 bases). Trimming pared 1 base from V and 2 bases from J, leaving 15 bases between. Germline-derived CDR1 and CDR2 are LGHDT and YNNKEL (reference sequence). This CDR3 is 17 amino acids long. The chain's CDR3 is CASSQGWRGGGNQPQHF. The CDR3 DNA is TGTGCCAGCAGCCAAGGGTGGCGGGGCGGCGGCAATCAGCCCCAGCATTTT.

The chain has TRBV2 and TRBJ1-2; D remains unclear. Germline V gene sequence: CDR1 SNHLY, CDR2 FYNNEI. The V end was cut by 3 bases, the J end by 6 bases, with 8 bases between. This CDR3 is built from 12 residues. For the CDR3, the DNA is TGTGCCAGCAGTGAGGACTCTGATGGCTACACCTTC. Its translation is CASSEDSDGYTF.

V is TRBV4-1 and J is TRBJ1-6; possibly TRBD1 for D (5 bases). Trimming pared 0 bases from V and 5 bases from J, leaving 14 bases between. The CDR3 has 17 amino acids. Germline CDR1 reads MGHRA; CDR2 reads YSYEKL. Here the CDR3 DNA reads TGCGCCAGCAGCCAAGAACCCTGGGGGATGAATAATTCACCCCTCCACTTT. It codes for CASSQEPWGMNNSPLHF.

The V gene is TRBV12-3 or TRBV12-4, the J gene TRBJ1-2, with D unresolved. V was clipped by 1 base and J by 1 base, with 4 bases between them. CDR3 size: 13 residues. CDR3 residues: CASSLDSNYGYTF. The CDR3 nucleotides are TGTGCCAGCAGTTTAGACAGTAACTATGGCTACACCTTC.

This clone was observed once. The rearrangement uses TRBV7-3 and TRBJ2-2, with D perhaps matching TRBD1 or TRBD2 (5 bases each). Germline V gene data show CDR1 as SGHTA and CDR2 as FQGTGA. V lost 2 bases to trimming and J lost 2 bases, with 9 bases between them. CDR3 size: 15 residues. This CDR3 is CASSLRGPNTGELFF. Written as DNA, the CDR3 is TGTGCCAGCAGCTTACGGGGCCCCAACACCGGGGAGCTGTTTTTT.

The rearrangement links TRBV19 to TRBJ2-7, with 9 bases identical to TRBD1. J gave up 1 base and V 6 bases, and 7 bases lay outside the gene matches. Germline lookup yields CDR1 LNHDA and CDR2 SQIVND (reference sequence). This CDR3 has 15 amino acids. CDR3: CASSSPGQGSYEQYF. The DNA of the CDR3 is TGTGCCAGTAGCTCACCGGGACAGGGTTCCTACGAGCAGTACTTC. Complete variable domain (other parts from reference TRBV19 and TRBJ2-7): DGGITQSPKYLFRKEGQNVTLSCEQNLNHDAMYWYRQDPGQGLRLIYYSQIVNDFQKGDIAEGYSVSREKKESFPLTVTSAQKNPTAFYLCASSSPGQGSYEQYFGPGTRLTVT.

This clone was counted once. The chain's CDR3 is CASSALTGGDSPLHF. CDR3 nucleotide sequence: TGTGCCAGTAGTGCCCTGACAGGGGGGGATTCACCCCTCCACTTT. The chain carries TRBV19 and TRBJ1-6; 9 bases match TRBD1. V was clipped by 5 bases and J by 8 bases; unmatched bases: 7. Germline lookup yields CDR1 LNHDA and CDR2 SQIVND (reference sequence). The CDR3 spans 15 residues.

The chain links TRBV24-1 to TRBJ1-2; D is ambiguous. The V end was cut by 3 bases, the J end by 4 bases, with 11 bases between. This CDR3 has 14 amino acids. Germline V lookup: CDR1 KGHDR, CDR2 SFDVKD. Here the CDR3 DNA reads TGTGCCACCAGTGATCAGGTGCGGAGCTATGGCTACACCTTC. This codes for CATSDQVRSYGYTF.

This CDR3 is CASSPSSGAYYGYTF. In DNA form, the CDR3 reads TGTGCCAGCAGCCCCTCCTCTGGGGCGTACTATGGCTACACCTTC. V and J are TRBV13 and TRBJ1-2, with a possible D match to TRBD1 (5 bases). The germline V gene encodes CDR1 PRHDT and CDR2 FYEKMQ (reference sequence). The V end lost 5 bases, the J end lost 3 bases, and 16 bases lay between the germline ends. The CDR3 consists of 15 residues.

The chain employs TRBV5-4 and TRBJ1-1; a possible D gene is TRBD1 (5 bases). Germline V gene sequence: CDR1 SGHNT, CDR2 YYREEE (reference sequence). CDR3 length equals 14 residues. Trimming pared 4 bases from V and 8 bases from J, leaving 18 bases between. CDR3 sequence (DNA): TGTGCCAGCAGCCCTTGGGGCCCCCAAACAGAAGCTTTCTTT. Amino acids: CASSPWGPQTEAFF.